One and the same sample provided the 21 T cell receptor beta chains below, sequenced in a study of blood T cell repertoires in COVID-19. Libraries were prepared by immunoSEQ multiplex PCR; TCRdb keeps only in-frame clonotypes and omits some of them. Among about 330,000 clones, around nine tenths were seen once, and the ten largest hold 5%. The sequencing input was PBMCs or T cells enriched from blood (not recorded which). Source of these receptors: a man aged 25-40 years who had recovered from COVID-19.

The V gene is TRBV5-6, the J gene TRBJ1-2; no definite D call. The V end was cut by 0 bases, the J end by 4 bases, with 7 bases between. This CDR3 comprises 13 residues. Germline-derived CDR1 and CDR2 are SGHDT and YYEEEE. This CDR3 reads CASSLERFYGYTF. Here the CDR3 DNA reads TGTGCCAGCAGCTTGGAACGGTTCTATGGCTACACCTTC.

V is TRBV7-8 and J is TRBJ1-3; D gene ambiguous. This CDR3 contains 15 residues. Trimming took 7 bases from V and 2 from J, leaving 15 bases between them. The germline V gene encodes CDR1 SGHVS and CDR2 FQNEAQ. The CDR3 loop reads CASTPRRFPGNTIYF. CDR3 DNA: TGTGCCAGCACCCCGCGCCGCTTTCCTGGAAACACCATATATTTT.

The rearrangement uses TRBV7-2 and TRBJ2-3; 12 nucleotides line up with TRBD2. The J segment lost 2 bases and the V segment lost 5 bases, leaving 8 bases of the junction unmatched. Germline V gene lookup returns CDR1 SGHTA and CDR2 FQGNSA. The CDR3 contains 17 residues. CDR3 coding DNA: TGTGCCAGCAGCCAGAGACTAGCGGGGGCCTCCACAGATACGCAGTATTTT. Protein product: CASSQRLAGASTDTQYF.

This clone turned up a few times. This chain uses TRBV2 with TRBJ2-3, with TRBD2 as a possible D gene (7 bases). CDR1 is SNHLY, CDR2 FYNNEI, per germline. CDR3 size: 13 residues. V was clipped by 6 bases and J by 8 bases, with 15 bases between them. CDR3 nucleotides: TGTGCCAGCAGAGGCAGGGCGGGGGCTACGCAGTATTTT. Translating it yields CASRGRAGATQYF.

V usage is TRBV6-5 and J usage is TRBJ1-5; 9 positions agree with TRBD1. The CDR3 totals 13 residues. Germline V gives CDR1 MNHEY, CDR2 SVGAGI. V lost 6 bases to trimming and J lost 7 bases; unmatched junction nucleotides: 4. CDR3 in amino acids: CASSPGQGQPQHF. As DNA, the CDR3 is TGTGCCAGCAGCCCGGGACAGGGCCAGCCCCAGCATTTT.

This chain's CDR3 is CASSQTQGGQPQHF. The CDR3 DNA follows: TGCGCCAGCAGTCAAACTCAGGGGGGTCAGCCCCAGCATTTT. The J gene is TRBJ1-5, the V gene TRBV4-1; 7 bases match TRBD1. CDR3 length equals 14 residues. Unmatched junction bases numbered 8, after V lost 6 bases and J lost 6 bases. The germline gives CDR1 MGHRA, CDR2 YSYEKL.

The genes are TRBV27 and TRBJ2-1, with D perhaps TRBD1 (6 bases). Between the trimmed V and J ends, which lost 10 bases and 2 bases, there was a span of 18 bases. This CDR3 has 15 amino acids. Per germline, CDR1 MNHEY and CDR2 SMNVEV (reference sequence). The CDR3 spells CATWGLRDAYNEQFF. As DNA, the CDR3 is TGTGCCACATGGGGGCTTAGAGACGCCTACAATGAGCAGTTCTTC.

This rearrangement joins TRBV7-2 to TRBJ1-1; no definite D call. Germline V gene sequence: CDR1 SGHTA, CDR2 FQGNSA. This CDR3 contains 13 residues. V was cut by 5 bases and J by 1 base, with 8 bases left in between. CDR3 nucleotides: TGTGCCAGCAGCCTCGCAGAGAACACTGAAGCTTTCTTT. Translating it yields CASSLAENTEAFF.

V is TRBV4-2 and J is TRBJ1-1; maybe TRBD1 (6 bases). In germline, CDR1 is LGHNA, CDR2 YNFKEQ. The CDR3 is 15 residues long. V was pared by 3 bases and J by 1 base, with 12 bases between. The CDR3 DNA is TGTGCCAGCAGCCACCTACAGGGTTCGAACACTGAAGCTTTCTTT. Protein: CASSHLQGSNTEAFF.

The chain has TRBV28 and TRBJ1-4; no definite D call. CDR1 MDHEN and CDR2 SYDVKM come from the germline V gene. The V and J ends lost 4 bases and 4 bases respectively, with 7 bases between them. This CDR3 is built from 13 residues. CDR3 sequence reads: CASSYSHNEKLFF. CDR3 nucleotide sequence: TGTGCCAGCAGTTATAGTCATAATGAAAAACTGTTTTTT.

This rearrangement joins TRBV2 to TRBJ2-3; TRBD2 matches 10 bases. V shed 4 bases, J shed 5 bases, and the junction held 9 bases outside the gene matches. The CDR3 contains 16 residues. Looked up from germline, CDR1 is SNHLY and CDR2 is FYNNEI. CDR3 sequence: CASSVRLAGEGDTQYF. In DNA, the CDR3 is TGTGCCAGCAGTGTAAGGCTAGCGGGGGAGGGAGATACGCAGTATTTT.

This chain uses TRBV11-3 with TRBJ2-1, with D tentatively TRBD2 (6 bases). CDR3 length equals 15 residues. Trimming removed 1 base at V and 6 bases at J, with 13 bases between. CDR1 is SGHNT, CDR2 YENEEA, per germline. The CDR3 coding sequence is TGTGCCAGCAGCTTAGGTGACGGGGGAGGCAATGAGCAGTTCTTC. Translated, it gives CASSLGDGGGNEQFF. The variable domain in full, with the rest retrieved from reference TRBV11-3 and TRBJ2-1, is EAGVVQSPRYKIIEKKQPVAFWCNPISGHNTLYWYLQNLGQGPELLIRYENEEAVDDSQLPKDRFSAERLKGVDSTLKIQPAELGDSAVYLCASSLGDGGGNEQFFGPGTRLTVL.

The chain links TRBV24-1 to TRBJ2-1, with 7 nucleotides matching TRBD1. Germline V gene lookup returns CDR1 KGHDR and CDR2 SFDVKD. The CDR3 is made up of 16 amino acids. Losses at the gene ends were 4 bases for V and 4 bases for J; bases not matched to a gene: 9. DNA of the CDR3: TGTGCCACCAGTGACCCCGGGACAGACTTTTACAATGAGCAGTTCTTC. As protein: CATSDPGTDFYNEQFF.

The V and J genes are TRBV5-4 and TRBJ1-1; a weak D match, TRBD1 (6 bases). Trimming removed 0 bases at V and 0 bases at J, with 12 bases between. Per the germline V gene, CDR1 is SGHNT and CDR2 is YYREEE (reference sequence). The CDR3 runs 16 residues. CDR3 nucleotide sequence: TGTGCCAGCAGCTTGGCTACAGGGACTATGAACACTGAAGCTTTCTTT. It translates to CASSLATGTMNTEAFF. The full variable domain, with the rest looked up from reference TRBV5-4 and TRBJ1-1, is ETGVTQSPTHLIKTRGQQVTLRCSSQSGHNTVSWYQQALGQGPQFIFQYYREEENGRGNFPPRFSGLQFPNYSSELNVNALELDDSALYLCASSLATGTMNTEAFFGQGTRLTVV.

The chain joins TRBV10-3 to TRBJ1-1; 9 bases are a match to TRBD1. This CDR3 spans 16 amino acids. CDR1 is ENHRY and CDR2 is SYGVKD in the germline V gene. The V segment lost 10 bases and the J segment 11 bases; nucleotides outside the gene matches: 23. The CDR3 DNA follows: TGTGCCACCAGGAGGGGTTCCGGGACAGGGTTTGATATCGCTTTCTTT. Protein sequence: CATRRGSGTGFDIAFF.

This chain links TRBV5-1 with TRBJ2-2; no reliable D call. This CDR3 has 15 residues. The V gene lost 2 bases and the J gene lost 1 base, with 9 bases spanning the gap. From germline, CDR1 is SGHRS and CDR2 YFSETQ. CDR3 nucleotide sequence: TGCGCCAGCAGCTTCCCAGAAAAGAACACCGGGGAGCTGTTTTTT. Its protein is CASSFPEKNTGELFF.

The chain uses TRBV6-5 and TRBJ1-2; D perhaps matches TRBD1 (6 bases). V was cut by 4 bases and J by 7 bases, with 10 bases left in between. CDR1 is MNHEY and CDR2 is SVGAGI in the germline V gene. CDR3 length equals 12 residues. CDR3 nucleotide sequence: TGTGCCAGCAGTTTAGCGGGGGCTGGCTACACCTTC. It specifies CASSLAGAGYTF.

V and J are TRBV5-1 and TRBJ2-7, with 9 bases that match TRBD1. The J segment lost 4 bases and the V segment lost 0 bases, leaving 14 bases of the junction unmatched. The V gene's germline CDR1 is SGHRS and CDR2 YFSETQ. This CDR3 has 18 amino acids. CDR3 bases: TGCGCCAGCAGCTTGGAAGATCCTTGGGACAGGGCCACATACGAGCAGTACTTC. Encoded protein: CASSLEDPWDRATYEQYF.

The V and J genes are TRBV18 and TRBJ1-2; TRBD1 is a possible D gene (6 bases). The CDR3 consists of 14 residues. CDR1 and CDR2 (germline): KGHSH, LQKENI. Trimming shortened V by 5 bases and J by 6 bases, and 16 bases separated the two germline ends. The CDR3: CASSVGQPRNGYTF. CDR3 DNA: TGTGCCAGCTCAGTTGGACAGCCGAGAAATGGCTACACCTTC.

This clone was found a few times. J is TRBJ2-2 and V is TRBV10-1; weak D call: TRBD1 (6 bases). The CDR3 has 15 residues. Trimming left V 9 bases short and J 1 base short, with 15 bases between. The germline gives CDR1 WNHNN, CDR2 SYGVQD (reference sequence). CDR3 coding DNA: TGCGCCAGTTCCCATAGGACAGAGAACACCGGGGAGCTGTTTTTT. It encodes CASSHRTENTGELFF.

The CDR3, as DNA: TGTGCCACCAGCCACAGGGAATGGGAGACCCAGTACTTC. Translated, it gives CATSHREWETQYF. The chain has TRBV24-1 and TRBJ2-5; possible D gene TRBD1, 6 bases. V dropped 7 bases and J dropped 5 bases, with 13 bases sitting between them. The CDR3 totals 13 residues. CDR1 is KGHDR and CDR2 is SFDVKD in the germline V gene.